The 24 T cell receptor beta chains listed next were all sequenced from one sample in a study of T cell responses to AZD1222 COVID-19 vaccine. Clones were sequenced by immunoSEQ multiplex PCR, and TCRdb holds only the in-frame ones, with some missing. This table has over 150,000 clones, roughly 92% appearing once. Specimen: peripheral blood, collected on day 0 of AZD1222 vaccination. The source is an adult in good health.

This chain links TRBV5-1 with TRBJ1-1; no clear D. Germline CDR1 SGHRS, CDR2 YFSETQ. Trimming left V 2 bases short and J 3 bases short, with 11 bases between. This CDR3 region has 14 residues. This CDR3 reads CASSFSGIDTEAFF. CDR3 nucleotides: TGCGCCAGCAGCTTCTCCGGGATCGACACTGAAGCTTTCTTT.

This clone showed up just once. V gene TRBV7-6 combines with J gene TRBJ2-7; TRBD1 aligns across 8 bases. V was clipped by 1 base and J by 4 bases; unmatched bases: 3. The CDR3 has 14 residues. Germline CDR1 SGHVS, CDR2 FNYEAQ. This CDR3 is CASSLGTGPYEQYF. CDR3 DNA sequence: TGTGCCAGCAGCTTAGGGACAGGGCCATACGAGCAGTACTTC.

The chain is built from TRBV2 and TRBJ1-2; possible D gene TRBD1, 5 bases. There are 12 residues in the CDR3. Trimming stripped 6 bases from V and 2 bases from J, with 7 bases between. Germline V gene data show CDR1 as SNHLY and CDR2 as FYNNEI. The CDR3 DNA sequence: TGTGCCAGCAGCAGGGCGAACTATGGCTACACCTTC. Residues: CASSRANYGYTF.

This chain connects TRBV5-1 to TRBJ1-5; D perhaps matches TRBD1 (5 bases). V was cut by 0 bases and J by 7 bases, with 8 bases left in between. Germline assignment: CDR1 SGHRS and CDR2 YFSETQ. The CDR3 consists of 13 residues. The CDR3 reads CASSLAGGQPQHF. CDR3 DNA: TGCGCCAGCAGCTTGGCCGGGGGACAGCCCCAGCATTTT.

This clone was seen more than once but under ten times. The chain uses TRBV6-2 or TRBV6-3 and TRBJ1-2; no clear D gene. V shed 2 bases and J shed 5 bases, with 9 bases lying between them. This CDR3 region has 13 residues. Germline V gene lookup returns CDR1 MNHEY and CDR2 SVGEGT. CDR3 in amino acids: CASSYHERYGYTF. CDR3 bases: TGTGCCAGCAGTTACCATGAGCGGTATGGCTACACCTTC.

This clone was seen once. The CDR3 here is CASSLALRPSDTQYF. CDR3 nucleotides: TGTGCCAGCAGCCTCGCCTTGCGCCCATCAGATACGCAGTATTTT. J is TRBJ2-3 and V is TRBV7-2; D is uncertain. The ends were cut back, 5 bases at V and 4 bases at J, with 16 bases in the middle. CDR1 SGHTA and CDR2 FQGNSA come from the germline V gene. This CDR3 contains 15 residues.

The chain combines TRBV5-4 with TRBJ2-1; either TRBD1 or TRBD2 may fit D (6 bases each). The CDR3 contains 13 residues. Germline V gives CDR1 SGHNT, CDR2 YYREEE (reference sequence). V was clipped by 1 base and J by 9 bases, with 11 bases between them. CDR3 sequence reads: CASSLYRGPEQFF. CDR3 nucleotide sequence: TGTGCCAGCAGCTTGTACCGGGGGCCTGAGCAGTTCTTC.

In this sample, this clone turned up once. The rearrangement uses TRBV7-2 and TRBJ2-7; D gene unclear. The CDR3 covers 14 residues. V was cut by 5 bases and J by 0 bases, with 11 bases left in between. CDR1 SGHTA and CDR2 FQGNSA come from the germline V gene. In DNA form, the CDR3 reads TGTGCCAGCAGCGTGCTAAGTCTCTCCTACGAGCAGTACTTC. Translation gives CASSVLSLSYEQYF.

The V and J genes are TRBV29-1 and TRBJ2-1, with 9 bases that match TRBD1. Germline V gene data show CDR1 as SQVTM and CDR2 as ANQGSEA. The CDR3 covers 14 residues. V dropped 6 bases and J dropped 6; count of bases not matched to a gene: 9. As DNA, the CDR3 is TGCAGCGTCCCAATACGACAGGGGGGCAATGAGCAGTTCTTC. It encodes CSVPIRQGGNEQFF.

This clone has a handful of counts. The chain is built from TRBV15 and TRBJ1-1, with D unresolved. Trimming removed 5 bases at V and 5 bases at J, with 18 bases between. The CDR3 runs to 15 residues. Germline CDR1 and CDR2: LNHNV and YYDKDF (reference sequence). DNA of the CDR3: TGTGCCACCAGCCGCCAAAATTTAGCGGGTACTGAAGCTTTCTTT. Translated, it gives CATSRQNLAGTEAFF.

This rearrangement joins TRBV12-5 to TRBJ1-2; D is unclear. CDR1 and CDR2 (germline): LGHNT, FRNRAP. The V end lost 1 base, the J end lost 0 bases, and 3 bases lay between the germline ends. The CDR3 length is 13 residues. DNA of the CDR3: TGTGCTAGTGGTTTGGGGCCTAACTATGGCTACACCTTC. Amino acids: CASGLGPNYGYTF.

The genes are TRBV2 and TRBJ1-6; 7 bases match TRBD1. With V trimmed by 5 bases and J by 3 bases, 4 bases remained unmatched. The CDR3 runs to 15 residues. Germline CDR1 is SNHLY and CDR2 is FYNNEI. For the CDR3, the DNA is TGTGCCAGCAGTCATGACAGGGTCTATAATTCACCCCTCCACTTT. It is translated as CASSHDRVYNSPLHF.

The chain couples TRBV30 to TRBJ1-1; D call uncertain. This CDR3 comprises 13 residues. V lost 0 bases and J lost 9, with 14 bases in between. CDR1 GTSNPN and CDR2 SVGIG come from the germline V gene (reference sequence). CDR3 DNA: TGTGCCTGGAGTGTACAAGGAGTCTTTAAAGCTTTCTTT. It encodes CAWSVQGVFKAFF.

The gene calls are TRBV5-1 and TRBJ1-6, with D possibly being TRBD1 (6 bases). This CDR3 has 17 residues. The germline V gene has CDR1 SGHRS and CDR2 YFSETQ. Trimming removed 4 bases at V and 8 bases at J, with 22 bases between. Here the CDR3 reads CASSPRALTGPYSPLHF. CDR3 DNA: TGCGCCAGCAGCCCGAGGGCCCTGACAGGCCCCTATTCACCCCTCCACTTT.

In this sample, this clone turned up once. The chain employs TRBV6-2 or TRBV6-3 and TRBJ2-1; no reliable D call. The CDR3 totals 12 residues. CDR1 MNHEY and CDR2 SVGEGT come from the germline V gene. The V and J ends lost 2 bases and 9 bases respectively, with 8 bases between them. The CDR3: CASSYGLAEQFF. Written as DNA, the CDR3 is TGTGCCAGCAGTTACGGGCTGGCTGAGCAGTTCTTC.

V gene TRBV29-1 combines with J gene TRBJ1-2, with TRBD1 matching 8 bases. V dropped 7 bases and J dropped 3; count of bases not matched to a gene: 7. The CDR3 sequence is 13 residues long. Germline V gene sequence: CDR1 SQVTM, CDR2 ANQGSEA. CDR3 coding DNA: TGCAGCGCCGACCCGACAGGGGACTATGGCTACACCTTC. It specifies CSADPTGDYGYTF.

The chain uses TRBV2 and TRBJ2-5; D is unresolved. There are 14 residues in the CDR3. V lost 3 bases and J 1 base, leaving 9 bases between the germline ends. Looked up from germline, CDR1 is SNHLY and CDR2 is FYNNEI. CDR3: CASSELTVQETQYF. The CDR3 coding sequence is TGTGCCAGCAGTGAGCTTACTGTCCAAGAGACCCAGTACTTC.

The CDR3 DNA sequence: TGTGCCAGCAGCTGGGGCGACAGAACCAACACCGGGGAGCTGTTTTTT. Translated, it gives CASSWGDRTNTGELFF. The rearrangement links TRBV5-4 to TRBJ2-2, with D possibly TRBD1 on 5 matching bases. Germline V CDR1 and CDR2: SGHNT, YYREEE (reference sequence). This CDR3 is 16 amino acids long. V lost 3 bases to trimming and J lost 2 bases, with 14 bases between them.

The chain employs TRBV18 and TRBJ1-5, with D possibly TRBD1 on 5 matching bases. CDR1 is KGHSH and CDR2 is LQKENI in the germline V gene. V was trimmed by 6 bases and J by 4 bases, leaving 10 bases between them. This CDR3 comprises 13 residues. In DNA, the CDR3 is TGTGCCAGCTCTCCTGACAGAAATCAGCCCCAGCATTTT. It is translated as CASSPDRNQPQHF.

V gene TRBV18 combines with J gene TRBJ1-2; 9 nucleotides align to TRBD1. This CDR3 is 14 amino acids long. Germline V gene lookup returns CDR1 KGHSH and CDR2 LQKENI. V shed 3 bases and J 5 bases; nucleotides not matched to a gene: 4. The CDR3 here is CASSPGQGPYGYTF. For the CDR3, the DNA is TGTGCCAGCTCACCCGGACAGGGGCCGTATGGCTACACCTTC.

J is TRBJ2-5 and V is TRBV5-1, with 13 bases fitting TRBD2. The CDR3 totals 15 residues. Trimming at V came to 6 bases and at J to 5 bases, leaving 7 bases not matched to a gene. Germline loops: CDR1 SGHRS, CDR2 YFSETQ. CDR3 sequence (DNA): TGCGCCAGCACCACGGGACTAGCGGGACGGGAGACCCAGTACTTC. It yields the protein CASTTGLAGRETQYF.

This chain joins TRBV18 and TRBJ2-2; no clear D. The germline V gene encodes CDR1 KGHSH and CDR2 LQKENI. This CDR3 spans 16 amino acids. Trimming took 0 bases from V and 1 from J, leaving 9 bases between them. CDR3 nucleotide sequence: TGTGCCAGCTCACCACCGGAGCGACTGAACACCGGGGAGCTGTTTTTT. Translation gives CASSPPERLNTGELFF.

The rearrangement uses TRBV19 and TRBJ2-1, with D perhaps matching TRBD1 (5 bases). The CDR3 has 15 amino acids. Germline CDR1 is LNHDA and CDR2 is SQIVND (reference sequence). V was pared by 3 bases and J by 6 bases, with 15 bases between. The CDR3 nucleotides are TGTGCCAGTAGTATTGGGGCTCCCCGGCGCAATGAGCAGTTCTTC. This sequence encodes CASSIGAPRRNEQFF.

The CDR3 coding sequence is TGTGCCAGCAGCCGGGACAGGGGGAACAACAATTCACCCCTCCACTTT. Translation gives CASSRDRGNNNSPLHF. The rearrangement joins TRBV11-2 to TRBJ1-6, with 11 bases lining up with TRBD1. This CDR3 is 16 amino acids long. The V segment lost 5 bases and the J segment 7 bases; nucleotides outside the gene matches: 7. Germline V CDR1 and CDR2: SGHAT, FQNNGV.